Presented here are 16 T cell receptor beta chains from one specimen sequenced in a study of blood T cell repertoires in COVID-19. The protocol was immunoSEQ multiplex PCR, while the TCRdb copy is restricted to in-frame clones and leaves out a portion. The repertoire has under 250,000 clones, around four fifths of them found once; the top ten carry 5% to 8%. Sample: peripheral blood. These receptors came from a woman aged 55-70 years with active or convalescent COVID-19.

The gene calls are TRBV6-6 and TRBJ2-2; 7 nucleotides match TRBD2. With V trimmed by 2 bases and J by 7 bases, 7 bases remained unmatched. This CDR3 contains 15 residues. Germline lookup yields CDR1 MNHNY and CDR2 SVGAGI (reference sequence). CDR3 bases: TGTGCCAGCAGTTACCTAGCGGATAGGGGCGGGGAGCTGTTTTTT. Protein product: CASSYLADRGGELFF.

The V and J genes are TRBV29-1 and TRBJ2-5; 15 bases map to TRBD2. The germline V gene has CDR1 SQVTM and CDR2 ANQGSEA. V lost 7 bases, J lost 0 bases, and 12 bases stayed unmatched. The CDR3 has 18 amino acids. CDR3 coding DNA: TGCAGCGGCTTCTGGACTAGCGGGAGGGGGGTGTACCAAGAGACCCAGTACTTC. Its protein product is CSGFWTSGRGVYQETQYF.

V is TRBV6-1 and J is TRBJ2-7; possible D gene TRBD1, 7 bases. V dropped 2 bases and J dropped 9 bases, with 23 bases sitting between them. Germline lookup yields CDR1 MNHNS and CDR2 SASEGT. The CDR3 sequence is 16 residues long. CDR3 sequence reads: CASSERGQIRGSGQYV. CDR3 DNA: TGTGCCAGCAGTGAAAGGGGACAGATACGGGGGAGCGGGCAGTACGTC.

The V gene is TRBV29-1, the J gene TRBJ1-1; 8 bases align to TRBD1. The CDR3 loop spans 13 amino acids. V shed 6 bases, J shed 5 bases, and the junction held 8 bases outside the gene matches. Germline loops: CDR1 SQVTM, CDR2 ANQGSEA. Here the CDR3 reads CSVDRDPITEAFF. CDR3 nucleotides: TGCAGCGTGGACAGGGACCCGATTACTGAAGCTTTCTTT.

The chain links TRBV6-5 to TRBJ2-3; 10 bases match TRBD1. J was trimmed by 4 bases and V by 4 bases; bases with no gene match: 8. The CDR3 has 16 amino acids. CDR1 and CDR2 (germline): MNHEY, SVGAGI. CDR3 in DNA: TGTGCCAGCAGTTCCCCCCGGGACAGGGGCGCAGATACGCAGTATTTT. It yields the protein CASSSPRDRGADTQYF.

V and J are TRBV5-6 and TRBJ2-7; weak D call: TRBD1 (7 bases). The ends were cut back, 4 bases at V and 4 bases at J, with 15 bases in the middle. There are 14 residues in the CDR3. CDR1 and CDR2 from the germline V gene are SGHDT and YYEEEE. The CDR3 region is CASSVAGQPYEQYV. The CDR3 DNA reads TGTGCCAGCAGCGTGGCGGGACAGCCTTACGAGCAGTACGTC.

The chain is built from TRBV13 and TRBJ2-7; D not resolved. CDR3 size: 13 residues. Looked up from germline, CDR1 is PRHDT and CDR2 is FYEKMQ (reference sequence). The ends were cut back, 5 bases at V and 1 base at J, with 9 bases in the middle. The CDR3 sequence: CASSPRGSYEQYF. CDR3 DNA: TGTGCCAGCAGCCCTCGCGGATCCTACGAGCAGTACTTC.

V gene TRBV20-1 combines with J gene TRBJ1-4; no firm D call. The CDR3 totals 12 residues. V was clipped by 3 bases and J by 5 bases, with 7 bases between them. Germline loops: CDR1 DFQATT, CDR2 SNEGSKA (reference sequence). The CDR3 reads CSASRLNEKLFF. DNA for the CDR3: TGCAGTGCTAGTAGACTCAATGAAAAACTGTTTTTT.

The chain employs TRBV5-1 and TRBJ2-2; TRBD2 might be the D (5 bases). Germline V gives CDR1 SGHRS, CDR2 YFSETQ. The length of the CDR3 is 15 residues. Trimming stripped 3 bases from V and 0 bases from J, with 9 bases between. The DNA of the CDR3 is TGCGCCAGCAGCTATCGGGGTGCGAACACCGGGGAGCTGTTTTTT. Its protein is CASSYRGANTGELFF.

Only one count was recorded for this clone. The rearrangement joins TRBV29-1 to TRBJ2-2, with 9 positions matching TRBD1. CDR3 length equals 14 residues. From germline, CDR1 is SQVTM and CDR2 ANQGSEA. V gave up 7 bases and J gave up 3 bases; unmatched junction bases: 6. Here the CDR3 DNA reads TGCAGCGCAACTGGGGACAGGGACACCGGGGAGCTGTTTTTT. Translated, it gives CSATGDRDTGELFF.

This clone was observed a few times. The V call is TRBV6-6, the J call TRBJ1-1, with TRBD1 as a possible D gene (6 bases). Germline CDR1 and CDR2: MNHNY and SVGAGI (reference sequence). V was shortened by 0 bases and J by 1 base, with 6 bases between the two germline ends. This CDR3 has 14 residues. The CDR3 DNA reads as TGTGCCAGCAGTTACTCGGACAGGAACACTGAAGCTTTCTTT. This sequence encodes CASSYSDRNTEAFF.

The chain links TRBV5-1 to TRBJ2-6; tentative D call: TRBD1 (6 bases). V was clipped by 4 bases and J by 2 bases, with 13 bases between them. This CDR3 is 16 amino acids long. The V gene's germline CDR1 is SGHRS and CDR2 YFSETQ. The CDR3 bases are TGCGCCAGCAGCACTGATCACAGGGCTGGGGCCAACGTCCTGACTTTC. The encoded protein is CASSTDHRAGANVLTF.

The rearrangement uses TRBV6-5 and TRBJ2-1; no definite D call. Deletions cut 8 bases from V and 4 bases from J, with 6 bases between. This CDR3 contains 11 residues. Per the germline V gene, CDR1 is MNHEY and CDR2 is SVGAGI. CDR3 protein: CASPDYNEQFF. DNA of the CDR3: TGTGCCAGCCCAGATTACAATGAGCAGTTCTTC.

The chain joins TRBV11-3 to TRBJ2-3; the match to TRBD1 covers 10 bases. This CDR3 has 17 amino acids. V lost 1 base, J lost 4 bases, and 8 bases stayed unmatched. The germline gives CDR1 SGHNT, CDR2 YENEEA. As DNA, the CDR3 is TGTGCCAGCAGCTTAGTATCTAGGACAGGGGGTCCAGATACGCAGTATTTT. This translates into CASSLVSRTGGPDTQYF.

The chain carries TRBV18 and TRBJ2-5; a weak D match, TRBD1 (5 bases). The CDR3 has 14 residues. V shed 2 bases and J shed 7 bases, with 14 bases lying between them. Germline V gene sequence: CDR1 KGHSH, CDR2 LQKENI. CDR3 coding DNA: TGTGCCAGCTCACCAGGGGCAGGCTCGGGGACCCAGTACTTC. Translation: CASSPGAGSGTQYF.

V and J are TRBV5-1 and TRBJ2-5; 16 bases map to TRBD2. J lost 5 bases, V lost 4 bases, and 5 bases had no gene match. The germline CDR1 and CDR2 sequences are SGHRS and YFSETQ. The CDR3 length is 16 residues. The CDR3: CASSLGLAGGPETQYF. The CDR3 bases are TGCGCCAGCAGCCTGGGACTAGCGGGGGGGCCGGAGACCCAGTACTTC. Combining the CDR3 with reference TRBV5-1 and TRBJ2-5 gives the whole variable domain KAGVTQTPRYLIKTRGQQVTLSCSPISGHRSVSWYQQTPGQGLQFLFEYFSETQRNKGNFPGRFSGRQFSNSRSEMNVSTLELGDSALYLCASSLGLAGGPETQYFGPGTRLLVL.